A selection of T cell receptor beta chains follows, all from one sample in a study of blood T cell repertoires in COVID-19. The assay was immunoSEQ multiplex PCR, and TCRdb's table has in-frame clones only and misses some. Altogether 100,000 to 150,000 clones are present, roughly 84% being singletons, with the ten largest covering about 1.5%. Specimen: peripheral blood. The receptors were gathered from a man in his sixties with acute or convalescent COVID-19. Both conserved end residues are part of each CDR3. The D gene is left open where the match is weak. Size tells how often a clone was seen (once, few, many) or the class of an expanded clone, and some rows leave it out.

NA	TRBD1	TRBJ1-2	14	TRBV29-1	CSVGQGRTNYGYTF	TGCAGCGTGGGACAGGGCCGGACTAACTATGGCTACACCTTC
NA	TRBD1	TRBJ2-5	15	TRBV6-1	CASSEGAGGWETQYF	TGTGCCAGCAGTGAAGGGGCAGGGGGCTGGGAGACCCAGTACTTC
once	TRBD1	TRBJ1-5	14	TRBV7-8	CASSLKGAFQPQHF	TGTGCCAGCAGCTTAAAGGGGGCTTTTCAGCCCCAGCATTTT
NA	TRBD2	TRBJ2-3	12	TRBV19	CASSIGLDTQYF	TGTGCCAGTAGTATTGGACTAGACACGCAGTATTTT
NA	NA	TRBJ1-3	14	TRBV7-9	CASSWDYRGNTIYF	TGTGCCAGCAGCTGGGACTATCGCGGTAACACCATATATTTT
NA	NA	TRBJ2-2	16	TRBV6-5	CASSYSSQRVDGELFF	TGTGCCAGCAGTTACTCGAGTCAGCGGGTAGACGGGGAGCTGTTTTTT
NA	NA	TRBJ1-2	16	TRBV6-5	CASSYSRVRNNYGYTF	TGTGCCAGCAGTTACTCGAGAGTCAGGAACAACTATGGCTACACCTTC
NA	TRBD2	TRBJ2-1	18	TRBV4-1	CASSPRGLAESSYNEQFF	TGCGCCAGCAGCCCAAGGGGACTAGCGGAGAGCTCCTACAATGAGCAGTTCTTC
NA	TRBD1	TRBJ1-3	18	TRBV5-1	CASSSKRQQGIAGNTIYF	TGCGCCAGCAGCTCGAAACGGCAACAGGGGATAGCTGGAAACACCATATATTTT
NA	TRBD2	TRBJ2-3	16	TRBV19	CASSDISAGGGDTQYF	TGTGCCAGTAGTGACATATCAGCGGGAGGGGGGGATACGCAGTATTTT
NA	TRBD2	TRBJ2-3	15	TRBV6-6	CASSEAGAITDTQYF	TGTGCCAGCTCTGAAGCGGGGGCCATCACAGATACGCAGTATTTT
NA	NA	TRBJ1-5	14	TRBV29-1	CSVVPGSTDQPQHF	TGCAGCGTTGTTCCGGGGAGCACAGATCAGCCCCAGCATTTT
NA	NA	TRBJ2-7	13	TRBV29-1	CSVEGQGTDEQYF	TGCAGCGTTGAAGGCCAGGGAACTGACGAGCAGTACTTC
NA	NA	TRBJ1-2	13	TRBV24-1	CATSESQAYGYTF	TGTGCCACCAGTGAGAGCCAGGCCTATGGCTACACCTTC
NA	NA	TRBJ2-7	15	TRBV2	CASSAPASLSYEQYF	TGTGCCAGCAGTGCTCCCGCGAGCCTCTCCTACGAGCAGTACTTC
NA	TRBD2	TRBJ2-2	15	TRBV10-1	CASSDRGGPTGELFF	TGCGCCAGCAGTGACCGCGGGGGACCTACCGGGGAGCTGTTTTTT
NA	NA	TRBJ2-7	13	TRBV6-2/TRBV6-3	CASSYRGDYEQYF	TGTGCCAGCAGTTACAGGGGCGACTACGAGCAGTACTTC
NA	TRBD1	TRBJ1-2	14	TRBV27	CASSTRGQGIGYTF	TGTGCCAGCAGTACACGGGGACAGGGAATCGGCTACACCTTC
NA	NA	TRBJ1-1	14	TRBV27	CASSFYSEGTEAFF	TGTGCCAGCAGTTTTTACTCGGAGGGCACTGAAGCTTTCTTT
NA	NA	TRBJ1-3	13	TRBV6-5	CASMPGGGNTIYF	TGTGCCAGCATGCCGGGGGGTGGAAACACCATATATTTT
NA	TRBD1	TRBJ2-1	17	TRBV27	CASSFPQTGGSYNEQFF	TGTGCCAGCAGTTTCCCCCAGACAGGGGGGTCCTACAATGAGCAGTTCTTC
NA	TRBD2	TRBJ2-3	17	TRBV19	CASSIGTRWEREDTQYF	TGTGCCAGTAGTATAGGTACTAGATGGGAGCGGGAAGATACGCAGTATTTT
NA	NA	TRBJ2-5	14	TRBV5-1	CASSLDRAFETQYF	TGCGCCAGCAGCTTGGACAGGGCTTTTGAGACCCAGTACTTC
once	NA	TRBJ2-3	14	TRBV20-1	CSASQGRGRDTQYF	TGCAGTGCTAGTCAGGGAAGAGGCAGAGATACGCAGTATTTT
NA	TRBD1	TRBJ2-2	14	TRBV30	CAWSVLRGPGELFF	TGTGCCTGGAGTGTACTCAGGGGGCCCGGGGAGCTGTTTTTT
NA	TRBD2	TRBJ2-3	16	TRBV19	CASSIMGTSGGDTQYF	TGTGCCAGTAGTATAATGGGGACTAGCGGGGGAGATACGCAGTATTTT
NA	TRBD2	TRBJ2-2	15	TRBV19	CASSILAGAFGELFF	TGTGCCAGTAGTATTCTAGCGGGAGCCTTCGGGGAGCTGTTTTTT
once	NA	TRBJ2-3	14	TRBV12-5	CASGSSPFTDTQYF	TGTGCTAGTGGTTCGTCCCCCTTCACAGATACGCAGTATTTT
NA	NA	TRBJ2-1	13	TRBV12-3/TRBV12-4	CASSLGLALEQFF	TGTGCCAGCAGTTTAGGTTTGGCATTAGAGCAGTTCTTC
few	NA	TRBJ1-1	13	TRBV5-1	CASSLVLAAEAFF	TGCGCCAGCAGCTTGGTTTTGGCAGCTGAAGCTTTCTTT
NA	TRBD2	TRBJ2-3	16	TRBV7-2	CASSPEAGGPLGTQYF	TGTGCCAGCAGCCCCGAAGCGGGGGGCCCACTGGGCACGCAGTATTTT
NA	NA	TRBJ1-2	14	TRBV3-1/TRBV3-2	CASSQSRVLYGYTF	TGTGCCAGCAGCCAATCCCGAGTTCTCTATGGCTACACCTTC
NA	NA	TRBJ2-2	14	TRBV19	CASNAGTNTGELFF	TGTGCCAGTAACGCGGGAACTAACACCGGGGAGCTGTTTTTT
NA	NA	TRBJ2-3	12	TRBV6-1	CASSDPGFARYF	TGTGCCAGCAGTGATCCGGGATTCGCGAGGTATTTT
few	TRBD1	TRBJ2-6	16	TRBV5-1	CASSPGQSSGANVLTF	TGCGCCAGCAGCCCGGGACAGAGCTCTGGGGCCAACGTCCTGACTTTC
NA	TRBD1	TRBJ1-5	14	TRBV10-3	CAISSGQGSQPQHF	TGTGCCATCAGTAGCGGACAGGGGAGTCAGCCCCAGCATTTT
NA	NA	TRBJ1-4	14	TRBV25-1	CASSERPEREKLFF	TGTGCCAGCAGTGAAAGGCCCGAGAGGGAAAAACTGTTTTTT
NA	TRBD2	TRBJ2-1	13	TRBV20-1	CSASSGSSDEQFF	TGCAGTGCTAGTAGCGGGAGTAGCGATGAGCAGTTCTTC
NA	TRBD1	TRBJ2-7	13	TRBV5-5	CASSLQGAYEQYF	TGTGCCAGCAGCCTACAGGGGGCTTACGAGCAGTACTTC
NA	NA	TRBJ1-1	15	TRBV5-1	CASSKKQGSGVEAFF	TGCGCCAGCAGCAAAAAACAGGGAAGCGGGGTTGAAGCTTTCTTT
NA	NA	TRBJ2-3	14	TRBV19	CASSSVSLTDTQYF	TGTGCCAGTAGTAGCGTTAGCCTCACAGATACGCAGTATTTT
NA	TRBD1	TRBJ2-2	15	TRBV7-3	CASSSGTGNTGELFF	TGTGCCAGCAGCTCAGGGACAGGGAACACCGGGGAGCTGTTTTTT
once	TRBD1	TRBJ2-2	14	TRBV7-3	CASSPGQGIGELFF	TGTGCCAGCAGCCCGGGACAGGGTATCGGGGAGCTGTTTTTT
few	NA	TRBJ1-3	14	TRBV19	CASSVQGFGNTIYF	TGTGCCAGTAGTGTACAGGGATTTGGAAACACCATATATTTT